This T cell receptor beta chain was captured in a study of blood T cell repertoires in COVID-19. Study background: Sites in the United States, Italy and Spain provided acute and convalescent COVID-19 samples.

Trimming left V 5 bases short and J 9 bases short, with 17 bases between. Germline V gives CDR1 SNHLY, CDR2 FYNNEI. CDR3 size: 15 residues. TCRdb's table, derived via immunoSEQ multiplex PCR, lists solely in-frame clones and lacks some. The data contain roughly 76,000 clones, roughly 87% of them singletons. This chain links TRBV2 with TRBJ1-6, with a weak D call TRBD1 (5 bases). Sequencing was carried out using peripheral blood. The receptor was derived from a woman of 80 years or more with active or convalescent COVID-19. The chain's CDR3 is CASSRGGELISPLHF. CDR3 sequence (DNA): TGTGCCAGCAGTAGGGGTGGAGAATTGATTTCACCCCTCCACTTT.